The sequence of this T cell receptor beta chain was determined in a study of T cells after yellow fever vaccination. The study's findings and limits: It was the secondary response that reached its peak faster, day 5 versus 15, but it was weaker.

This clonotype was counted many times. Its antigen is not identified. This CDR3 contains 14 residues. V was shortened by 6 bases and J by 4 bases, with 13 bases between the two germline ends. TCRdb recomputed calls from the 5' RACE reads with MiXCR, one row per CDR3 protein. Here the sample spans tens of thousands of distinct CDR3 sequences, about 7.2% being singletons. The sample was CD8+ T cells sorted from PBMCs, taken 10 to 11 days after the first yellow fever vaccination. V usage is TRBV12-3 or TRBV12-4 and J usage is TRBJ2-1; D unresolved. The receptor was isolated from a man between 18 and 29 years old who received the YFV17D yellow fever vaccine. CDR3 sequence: CASSYNGPYNEQFF. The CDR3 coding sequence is TGTGCCAGCAGCTACAACGGGCCGTACAATGAGCAGTTCTTC.